The 30 T cell receptor beta chains below all came from one sample that was sequenced in a study of T cell changes during pregnancy in multiple sclerosis. The data were produced by immunoSEQ multiplex PCR, yet TCRdb's version contains in-frame clones alone and is incomplete. The data contain about 71,000 clones, around nine tenths of them singletons. The specimen comprised peripheral blood, sampled in the third trimester of pregnancy. Source of these receptors: a female donor with multiple sclerosis, enrolled in a pregnancy study.

This clone has a single count. V is TRBV5-1 and J is TRBJ2-2; unclear D gene. CDR3 length: 16 amino acids. Germline values: CDR1 SGHRS, CDR2 YFSETQ. V was cut by 1 base and J by 1 base, with 11 bases left in between. The CDR3 loop reads CASSLTLGMNTGELFF. CDR3 coding DNA: TGCGCCAGCAGCTTGACTCTGGGCATGAACACCGGGGAGCTGTTTTTT.

The gene calls are TRBV10-1 and TRBJ2-3, with D uncertain. The CDR3 is made up of 12 amino acids. Trimming stripped 8 bases from V and 0 bases from J, with 6 bases between. The germline V gene encodes CDR1 WNHNN and CDR2 SYGVQD (reference sequence). The CDR3 reads CASSVSTDTQYF. Written as DNA, the CDR3 is TGCGCCAGCTCTGTCAGCACAGATACGCAGTATTTT.

V is TRBV2 and J is TRBJ1-2, with D unresolved. Trimming took off 2 bases at V and 3 bases at J, with 13 bases between the two ends. CDR3 length: 15 amino acids. The germline V gene has CDR1 SNHLY and CDR2 FYNNEI. The CDR3 region has the DNA TGTGCCAGCAGTGAACCGGGAAGAGGTGACTATGGCTACACCTTC. Translation gives CASSEPGRGDYGYTF.

The chain carries TRBV11-1 and TRBJ1-4; 9 bases align to TRBD1. Germline V lookup: CDR1 SGHAT, CDR2 FQDESV (reference sequence). Losses at the gene ends were 5 bases for V and 5 bases for J; bases not matched to a gene: 0. The CDR3 consists of 13 residues. Here the CDR3 reads CASSGQGNEKLFF. The CDR3 DNA sequence: TGTGCCAGCAGCGGACAGGGGAATGAAAAACTGTTTTTT. The full variable domain, in which reference TRBV11-1 and TRBJ1-4 provide the parts outside the CDR3, is EAEVAQSPRYKITEKSQAVAFWCDPISGHATLYWYRQILGQGPELLVQFQDESVVDDSQLPKDRFSAERLKGVDSTLKIQPAELGDSAMYLCASSGQGNEKLFFGSGTQLSVL.

This clone appeared many times. The chain joins TRBV28 to TRBJ1-4, with a tentative D call TRBD1 (5 bases). The CDR3 loop spans 14 amino acids. V dropped 4 bases and J dropped 6 bases, with 12 bases sitting between them. Germline V gene data show CDR1 as MDHEN and CDR2 as SYDVKM. In DNA form, the CDR3 reads TGTGCCAGCAGTTCCTCAGGGTACGATGAAAAACTGTTTTTT. This sequence encodes CASSSSGYDEKLFF.

This chain connects TRBV30 to TRBJ2-5; the match to TRBD2 covers 11 bases. The junction had 0 bases not matched to a gene; V was cut back by 2 bases and J by 1 base. Germline-derived CDR1 and CDR2 are GTSNPN and SVGIG (reference sequence). This CDR3 has 14 amino acids. CDR3 bases: TGTGCCTGGAGTACTAGCGGGAGCCAAGAGACCCAGTACTTC. Protein: CAWSTSGSQETQYF.

The V call is TRBV11-3, the J call TRBJ2-2, with TRBD1 as a possible D gene (6 bases). Germline CDR1 is SGHNT and CDR2 is YENEEA. V dropped 5 bases and J dropped 1 base, with 14 bases sitting between them. CDR3 size: 16 residues. The CDR3 is CASSPNTGKNTGELFF. The CDR3 nucleotides are TGTGCCAGCAGCCCAAACACAGGGAAGAACACCGGGGAGCTGTTTTTT.

This rearrangement joins TRBV5-6 to TRBJ2-1, with a weak D call TRBD2 (6 bases). CDR3 length: 15 residues. Per germline, CDR1 SGHDT and CDR2 YYEEEE. The V end lost 2 bases, the J end lost 0 bases, and 9 bases lay between the germline ends. This CDR3 reads CASSFGGNSYNEQFF. The CDR3 DNA reads TGTGCCAGCAGCTTTGGGGGGAACTCCTACAATGAGCAGTTCTTC.

This clone was counted a single time. The gene calls are TRBV5-1 and TRBJ2-1; D gene unclear. The CDR3 is 14 residues long. Trimming removed 0 bases at V and 3 bases at J, with 7 bases between. Germline V gives CDR1 SGHRS, CDR2 YFSETQ. CDR3 region: CASSLVPNYNEQFF. CDR3 sequence (DNA): TGCGCCAGCAGCTTGGTACCTAACTACAATGAGCAGTTCTTC.

Only a few counts were recorded for this clone. This chain connects TRBV10-3 to TRBJ1-1; a weak D match, TRBD1 (5 bases). V shed 9 bases and J shed 0 bases, with 14 bases lying between them. CDR1 ENHRY and CDR2 SYGVKD come from the germline V gene. The CDR3 has 14 residues. In nucleotides, the CDR3 is TGTGCCATAAGGACAACCTACGTGAACACTGAAGCTTTCTTT. As protein: CAIRTTYVNTEAFF.

The genes are TRBV10-3 and TRBJ2-7, with a possible D match to TRBD2 (5 bases). This CDR3 region has 13 residues. Trimming took off 4 bases at V and 0 bases at J, with 7 bases between the two ends. Germline V gives CDR1 ENHRY, CDR2 SYGVKD. CDR3 loop: CAISGSGSYEQYF. The CDR3 DNA reads as TGTGCCATCAGTGGAAGCGGCTCCTACGAGCAGTACTTC.

V gene TRBV13 combines with J gene TRBJ2-4, with D perhaps TRBD1 (5 bases). The V and J ends lost 6 bases and 6 bases respectively, with 9 bases between them. From germline, CDR1 is PRHDT and CDR2 FYEKMQ (reference sequence). The CDR3 contains 12 residues. The CDR3, as DNA: TGTGCCAGCAGTGGAACAGGAAACATTCAGTACTTC. It codes for CASSGTGNIQYF.

The J gene is TRBJ1-1, the V gene TRBV7-3, with TRBD1 as a possible D gene (6 bases). The CDR3 has 15 residues. In germline, CDR1 is SGHTA, CDR2 FQGTGA. Trimming took 5 bases from V and 5 from J, leaving 18 bases between them. Here the CDR3 reads CASSPQNGGQTEAFF. CDR3 nucleotide sequence: TGTGCCAGCAGCCCGCAAAACGGGGGGCAGACTGAAGCTTTCTTT. Full variable domain (missing parts from reference TRBV7-3 and TRBJ1-1): GAGVSQTPSNKVTEKGKYVELRCDPISGHTALYWYRQSLGQGPEFLIYFQGTGAADDSGLPNDRFFAVRPEGSVSTLKIQRTERGDSAVYLCASSPQNGGQTEAFFGQGTRLTVV.

This chain links TRBV10-2 with TRBJ1-2; TRBD1 is a possible D gene (5 bases). The ends were cut back, 0 bases at V and 6 bases at J, with 8 bases in the middle. Per germline, CDR1 WSHSY and CDR2 SAAADI. The CDR3 covers 13 residues. CDR3 DNA sequence: TGCGCCAGCAGTGAGTCGAGGACAAATGGCTACACCTTC. This sequence encodes CASSESRTNGYTF.

This chain links TRBV6-6 with TRBJ1-5; D possibly corresponds to TRBD1 (5 bases). Deletions cut 2 bases from V and 2 bases from J, with 10 bases between. CDR3 length: 15 residues. The germline V gene has CDR1 MNHNY and CDR2 SVGAGI (reference sequence). As DNA, the CDR3 is TGTGCCAGCAGTTACGCCGGCAGGGGCAATCAGCCCCAGCATTTT. Its protein is CASSYAGRGNQPQHF.

The chain joins TRBV15 to TRBJ2-1; D is perhaps TRBD2 (6 bases). Between the trimmed V and J ends, which lost 4 bases and 2 bases, there was a span of 15 bases. From germline, CDR1 is LNHNV and CDR2 YYDKDF (reference sequence). The CDR3 is 16 residues long. DNA for the CDR3: TGTGCCACCAGCACCTACCTAGGAGGGCCCTACAATGAGCAGTTCTTC. Translated: CATSTYLGGPYNEQFF.

J is TRBJ2-5 and V is TRBV28; D may be TRBD1 (6 bases). CDR1 is MDHEN, CDR2 SYDVKM, per germline. With 7 bases removed from V and 1 base from J, the gap between germline ends came to 13 bases. The CDR3 sequence is 14 residues long. The CDR3 DNA follows: TGTGCCAGCACCTCGGACAGTTTCCAAGAGACCCAGTACTTC. Amino acid sequence: CASTSDSFQETQYF.

This chain joins TRBV14 and TRBJ2-5; D is uncertain. The CDR3 is 12 residues long. The V gene's germline CDR1 is SGHDN and CDR2 FVKESK. V was cut by 1 base and J by 5 bases, with 5 bases left in between. CDR3 protein: CASSQVSETQYF. The CDR3 DNA reads TGTGCCAGCAGCCAAGTCTCGGAGACCCAGTACTTC. Full variable domain (outside the CDR3, taken from reference TRBV14 and TRBJ2-5): EAGVTQFPSHSVIEKGQTVTLRCDPISGHDNLYWYRRVMGKEIKFLLHFVKESKQDESGMPNNRFLAERTGGTYSTLKVQPAELEDSGVYFCASSQVSETQYFGPGTRLLVL.

This clone came up a few times. This chain connects TRBV19 to TRBJ1-5, with D hard to call. CDR1 and CDR2 from the germline V gene are LNHDA and SQIVND (reference sequence). CDR3 length: 15 residues. V was shortened by 0 bases and J by 4 bases, with 10 bases between the two germline ends. In DNA, the CDR3 is TGTGCCAGTAGTATAGATTCGGGAGGGAATCAGCCCCAGCATTTT. Residues: CASSIDSGGNQPQHF. The whole variable domain, filled in from reference TRBV19 and TRBJ1-5, reads DGGITQSPKYLFRKEGQNVTLSCEQNLNHDAMYWYRQDPGQGLRLIYYSQIVNDFQKGDIAEGYSVSREKKESFPLTVTSAQKNPTAFYLCASSIDSGGNQPQHFGDGTRLSIL.

The chain uses TRBV27 and TRBJ2-3, with TRBD2 matching over 11 bases. The V and J ends lost 7 bases and 1 base, in that order; junction bases with no gene match: 13. The CDR3 consists of 18 residues. Germline-derived CDR1 and CDR2 are MNHEY and SMNVEV (reference sequence). This chain's CDR3 is CASKPLAGGTPGTDTQYF. The DNA of the CDR3 is TGTGCCAGCAAACCCCTAGCGGGAGGAACTCCCGGCACAGATACGCAGTATTTT.

This rearrangement joins TRBV10-3 to TRBJ2-3; 7 bases map to TRBD2. This CDR3 has 13 amino acids. CDR1 is ENHRY, CDR2 SYGVKD, per germline. The trim removed 10 bases at V and 4 bases at J, leaving 8 bases unmatched. The CDR3 DNA reads TGTGCCACTAGCCGGGAGGTCCCAGATACGCAGTATTTT. As protein: CATSREVPDTQYF.

As for this clone: Mismatch with germline at one junction end may stem from a read error. The chain is built from TRBV7-2 and TRBJ2-7, with 11 bases identical to TRBD2. The CDR3 contains 13 residues. In germline, CDR1 is SGHTA, CDR2 FQGNSA. The CDR3 DNA sequence: TGTGCCAGCAGCCCATCCCGACTAGCGGGGCATATCTTC. This sequence encodes CASSPSRLAGHIF.

The rearrangement links TRBV6-5 to TRBJ2-6; 7 bases fit TRBD2. With V trimmed by 8 bases and J by 2 bases, 3 bases remained unmatched. The CDR3 consists of 14 residues. Germline lookup yields CDR1 MNHEY and CDR2 SVGAGI. CDR3 sequence reads: CASRGGAGANVLTF. The CDR3 DNA sequence: TGTGCCAGCCGGGGAGGGGCTGGGGCCAACGTCCTGACTTTC.

The genes are TRBV2 and TRBJ1-2; perhaps TRBD1 as D (6 bases). CDR1 SNHLY and CDR2 FYNNEI come from the germline V gene. V lost 6 bases and J lost 2, with 10 bases in between. The CDR3 runs 13 residues. As DNA, the CDR3 is TGTGCCAGCAGCCGGACAGAGAACTATGGCTACACCTTC. Encoded protein: CASSRTENYGYTF.

The chain recombines TRBV29-1 with TRBJ2-3; TRBD2 is a possible D gene (5 bases). Germline loops: CDR1 SQVTM, CDR2 ANQGSEA. The CDR3 is 14 amino acids. V dropped 5 bases and J dropped 2 bases, with 14 bases sitting between them. In nucleotides, the CDR3 is TGCAGCGTTCCACAGCGGAACCCCACAGATACGCAGTATTTT. As protein: CSVPQRNPTDTQYF.

The chain joins TRBV30 to TRBJ2-5; the match to TRBD1 covers 7 bases. This CDR3 spans 15 amino acids. Unmatched junction bases numbered 8, after V lost 1 base and J lost 3 bases. Germline assignment: CDR1 GTSNPN and CDR2 SVGIG (reference sequence). Here the CDR3 reads CAWSDRSRGKETQYF. The DNA for the CDR3 is TGTGCCTGGAGTGACCGGAGCAGGGGGAAAGAGACCCAGTACTTC.

V gene TRBV15 combines with J gene TRBJ2-1; D might be TRBD2 (6 bases). This CDR3 has 16 residues. Germline V lookup: CDR1 LNHNV, CDR2 YYDKDF (reference sequence). Trimming stripped 0 bases from V and 3 bases from J, with 12 bases between. CDR3 in amino acids: CATSREGGWVYNEQFF. The CDR3 DNA follows: TGTGCCACCAGCAGAGAGGGGGGTTGGGTCTACAATGAGCAGTTCTTC.

The chain is built from TRBV18 and TRBJ2-7; possible D gene TRBD1, 6 bases. V was shortened by 6 bases and J by 0 bases, with 12 bases between the two germline ends. CDR3 length: 14 amino acids. CDR1 KGHSH and CDR2 LQKENI come from the germline V gene. Here the CDR3 reads CASSPQGTSYEQYF. The CDR3, as DNA: TGTGCCAGCTCTCCCCAGGGGACCTCCTACGAGCAGTACTTC.

The J gene is TRBJ1-4, the V gene TRBV2, with D possibly being TRBD1 (5 bases). V dropped 2 bases and J dropped 17 bases, with 21 bases sitting between them. There are 14 residues in the CDR3. The germline gives CDR1 SNHLY, CDR2 FYNNEI. In DNA, the CDR3 is TGTGCCAGCAGTGAATCGGGCGGGGAAGGGACTTGTTTTTTT. Its translation: CASSESGGEGTCFF.

This rearrangement joins TRBV10-3 to TRBJ2-5, with unresolved D. The V gene lost 10 bases and the J gene lost 4 bases, with 13 bases spanning the gap. The CDR3 length is 12 residues. Germline values: CDR1 ENHRY, CDR2 SYGVKD. For the CDR3, the DNA is TGTGCCACCTCCGACTTCCTAGAGACCCAGTACTTC. Its translation is CATSDFLETQYF.